One and the same sample provided the 30 T cell receptor beta chains below, sequenced in a study of tumour-infiltrating T cells in Burkitt lymphoma. Clones were read by immunoSEQ multiplex PCR, and TCRdb kept only the in-frame ones, dropping some. This table holds 2,100 or so clones, about 78% found once. The sequenced sample was tumor tissue. Receptor source: a human donor with diffuse large B-cell lymphoma.

The chain combines TRBV6-5 with TRBJ2-3; D is unclear. V was pared by 2 bases and J by 5 bases, with 11 bases between. The CDR3 consists of 14 residues. Germline values: CDR1 MNHEY, CDR2 SVGAGI. CDR3 bases: TGTGCCAGCAGTTACCTCTCAGTAGAAGATACGCAGTATTTT. Amino acids: CASSYLSVEDTQYF.

The table lists this clone with a count of one. CDR3 DNA sequence: TGCGCCAGCAGTGAGACTAGCGGACTCTCCTACGAGCAGTACTTC. Amino acid sequence: CASSETSGLSYEQYF. V is TRBV10-1 and J is TRBJ2-7; 8 bases are shared with TRBD2. V lost 2 bases and J lost 0; bases outside the gene matches: 3. Germline V gene sequence: CDR1 WNHNN, CDR2 SYGVQD (reference sequence). The CDR3 extends over 15 amino acids.

This clone was seen a handful of times. This chain joins TRBV29-1 and TRBJ2-5, with TRBD1 identical over 8 bases. From germline, CDR1 is SQVTM and CDR2 ANQGSEA. This CDR3 has 12 amino acids. J lost 4 bases, V lost 6 bases, and 4 bases had no gene match. CDR3 region: CSVVDRAETQYF. The CDR3 nucleotides are TGCAGCGTGGTGGACAGGGCAGAGACCCAGTACTTC.

The chain carries TRBV5-6 and TRBJ2-3; possible D gene TRBD1, 6 bases. Germline V gene lookup returns CDR1 SGHDT and CDR2 YYEEEE. The CDR3 is 16 amino acids. V was cut by 0 bases and J by 4 bases, with 15 bases left in between. CDR3 amino acids: CASSLVGTIGPDTQYF. For the CDR3, the DNA is TGTGCCAGCAGCTTGGTAGGGACAATAGGCCCAGATACGCAGTATTTT.

The CDR3 protein is CASSQGGGYAGYTF. The CDR3 DNA is TGTGCCAGCAGCCAAGGGGGGGGCTACGCGGGCTACACCTTC. This rearrangement joins TRBV4-2 to TRBJ1-2; maybe TRBD1 (6 bases). Germline V gene sequence: CDR1 LGHNA, CDR2 YNFKEQ. Trimming pared 1 base from V and 8 bases from J, leaving 14 bases between. The CDR3 sequence is 14 residues long.

J is TRBJ2-3 and V is TRBV4-1; possibly TRBD1 for D (7 bases). CDR1 and CDR2 from the germline V gene are MGHRA and YSYEKL. Trimming shortened V by 3 bases and J by 4 bases, and 11 bases separated the two germline ends. The CDR3 covers 14 residues. CDR3 region: CASSQAGGSDTQYF. In DNA form, the CDR3 reads TGCGCCAGCAGCCAGGCAGGGGGGTCAGATACGCAGTATTTT.

The chain links TRBV11-3 to TRBJ1-1, with TRBD1 identical over 9 bases. Trimming took 5 bases from V and 4 from J; bases not matched to a gene: 2. Germline lookup yields CDR1 SGHNT and CDR2 YENEEA. The CDR3 is 13 residues long. The CDR3 DNA is TGTGCCAGCAGCCCGACAGGGGGCACTGAAGCTTTCTTT. Amino acid sequence: CASSPTGGTEAFF.

The V and J genes are TRBV7-8 and TRBJ2-3; 7 nucleotides match TRBD2. V lost 1 base and J lost 2; bases outside the gene matches: 9. Germline V CDR1 and CDR2: SGHVS, FQNEAQ. This CDR3 contains 17 residues. The CDR3 nucleotides read TGTGCCAGCAGCTTAGAGTTGGGGCTAGCGGACACAGATACGCAGTATTTT. Its translation is CASSLELGLADTDTQYF.

The chain links TRBV2 to TRBJ1-4, with D possibly matching TRBD1 (6 bases). The V end was cut by 5 bases, the J end by 7 bases, with 14 bases between. The CDR3 spans 14 residues. Germline values: CDR1 SNHLY, CDR2 FYNNEI. CDR3 residues: CASSRTVLVEKLFF. CDR3 sequence (DNA): TGTGCCAGCAGTCGGACAGTATTGGTTGAAAAACTGTTTTTT.

The rearrangement joins TRBV7-2 to TRBJ2-3, with 8 bases aligning to TRBD2. The V gene end was trimmed by 3 bases and the J gene end by 1 base; junction bases not matched to a gene: 12. Germline assignment: CDR1 SGHTA and CDR2 FQGNSA. This CDR3 is built from 18 residues. The CDR3 DNA reads TGTGCCAGCAGCTTGGGGACTAGTTTTGAATATGGCACAGATACGCAGTATTTT. This codes for CASSLGTSFEYGTDTQYF.

This clone was seen more than once but under ten times. The chain combines TRBV28 with TRBJ2-5; D unclear. The V gene's germline CDR1 is MDHEN and CDR2 SYDVKM. Trimming cost V 8 bases and J 0 bases, with 13 bases left between them. CDR3 length: 14 residues. The DNA for the CDR3 is TGTGCCAGCGGCAGTTACATTTACCAAGAGACCCAGTACTTC. Translating it yields CASGSYIYQETQYF.

The chain joins TRBV7-9 to TRBJ2-3; 10 positions agree with TRBD1. This CDR3 has 16 residues. Germline CDR1 reads SEHNR; CDR2 reads FQNEAQ (reference sequence). The ends lost 5 bases at V and 2 bases at J; junction bases unmatched: 7. CDR3 residues: CASSNPGQGHTDTQYF. DNA for the CDR3: TGTGCCAGCAGCAATCCGGGACAGGGGCACACAGATACGCAGTATTTT.

CDR3 bases: TGTGCCAGCAGCTTAGGAGGCGCGGGGTCAGCCTACGAGCAGTACTTC. Translating gives CASSLGGAGSAYEQYF. The V and J genes are TRBV7-8 and TRBJ2-7; maybe TRBD2 (6 bases). The germline V gene encodes CDR1 SGHVS and CDR2 FQNEAQ. The V end lost 1 base, the J end lost 2 bases, and 15 bases lay between the germline ends. The CDR3 sequence is 16 residues long.

The rearrangement joins TRBV30 to TRBJ1-5; D is perhaps TRBD1 (5 bases). V dropped 1 base and J dropped 6 bases, with 10 bases sitting between them. CDR3 length: 13 residues. CDR1 and CDR2 from the germline V gene are GTSNPN and SVGIG (reference sequence). DNA of the CDR3: TGTGCCTGGAGTGAGCAGGGTGGTCAGCCCCAGCATTTT. Its translation is CAWSEQGGQPQHF.

The chain has TRBV7-2 and TRBJ1-5, with D perhaps TRBD1 (5 bases). V lost 4 bases and J lost 2, with 15 bases in between. Germline V gene data show CDR1 as SGHTA and CDR2 as FQGNSA. This CDR3 is 16 amino acids long. CDR3 residues: CASSSLRERGNQPQHF. In DNA form, the CDR3 reads TGTGCCAGCAGCTCCCTCAGGGAGAGGGGCAATCAGCCCCAGCATTTT. The variable domain in full, completed from reference TRBV7-2 and TRBJ1-5, reads GAGVSQSPSNKVTEKGKDVELRCDPISGHTALYWYRQSLGQGLEFLIYFQGNSAPDKSGLPSDRFSAERTGGSVSTLTIQRTQQEDSAVYLCASSSLRERGNQPQHFGDGTRLSIL.

The CDR3 sequence is CASFYRTGGVRRNTEAFF. The CDR3 DNA is TGTGCCAGTTTTTACAGGACAGGGGGCGTTCGGCGAAACACTGAAGCTTTCTTT. This chain connects TRBV19 to TRBJ1-1; the match to TRBD1 covers 11 bases. The CDR3 extends over 18 amino acids. V was clipped by 8 bases and J by 2 bases; unmatched bases: 16. Germline CDR1 is LNHDA and CDR2 is SQIVND (reference sequence).

The rearrangement joins TRBV4-2 to TRBJ2-2; 7 positions agree with TRBD2. CDR1 LGHNA and CDR2 YNFKEQ come from the germline V gene. The CDR3 totals 17 residues. The J segment lost 7 bases and the V segment lost 0 bases, leaving 11 bases of the junction unmatched. Here the CDR3 DNA reads TGTGCCAGCAGCCAAGATTTGGAGTACGGCGGGGGCGGGGAGCTGTTTTTT. Translation gives CASSQDLEYGGGGELFF.

The rearrangement links TRBV7-9 to TRBJ2-3; no firm D call. V lost 7 bases, J lost 4 bases, and 9 bases lay in between. Germline CDR1 SEHNR, CDR2 FQNEAQ (reference sequence). The CDR3 is 12 amino acids. CDR3 region: CASIHPPDTQYF. The CDR3 DNA follows: TGTGCCAGCATACATCCCCCAGATACGCAGTATTTT.

The rearrangement uses TRBV10-3 and TRBJ2-1; no firm D call. The CDR3 runs to 16 residues. Germline CDR1 reads ENHRY; CDR2 reads SYGVKD. V lost 4 bases, J lost 5 bases, and 18 bases lay in between. CDR3 amino acids: CAISGPTGAGDNEQFF. The CDR3, as DNA: TGTGCCATCAGTGGACCAACCGGAGCTGGCGACAATGAGCAGTTCTTC.

This chain connects TRBV5-8 to TRBJ1-4; 7 bases map to TRBD1. Trimming removed 4 bases from V and 0 bases from J; junction bases left unmatched: 6. CDR1 is SGHTS, CDR2 YDEGEE, per germline. The CDR3 has 16 residues. This CDR3 reads CASSLGTAATNEKLFF. CDR3 nucleotide sequence: TGTGCCAGCAGCCTGGGGACAGCCGCAACTAATGAAAAACTGTTTTTT.

The V call is TRBV29-1, the J call TRBJ2-5; 7 bases fit TRBD1. From germline, CDR1 is SQVTM and CDR2 ANQGSEA. V lost 6 bases, J lost 5 bases, and 6 bases stayed unmatched. CDR3 size: 12 residues. In DNA, the CDR3 is TGCAGCGTCCGACAGGGATCGGAGACCCAGTACTTC. This translates into CSVRQGSETQYF.

The chain employs TRBV4-1 and TRBJ1-3, with 10 bases that match TRBD1. Trimming at V came to 0 bases and at J to 4 bases, leaving 6 bases not matched to a gene. There are 17 residues in the CDR3. CDR1 and CDR2 from the germline V gene are MGHRA and YSYEKL. The CDR3 is CASSQEPGTGAGNTIYF. CDR3 in DNA: TGCGCCAGCAGCCAAGAGCCAGGGACAGGGGCCGGAAACACCATATATTTT.

As DNA, the CDR3 is TGTGCCAGCAGTTTATCGGACCCTAGCGGGGGCGACTACGAGCAGTACTTC. Translation: CASSLSDPSGGDYEQYF. The chain couples TRBV27 to TRBJ2-7, with 10 bases aligning to TRBD2. Losses at the gene ends were 0 bases for V and 3 bases for J; bases not matched to a gene: 8. The CDR3 covers 17 residues. The V gene's germline CDR1 is MNHEY and CDR2 SMNVEV (reference sequence).

This sequence joins TRBV5-1 and TRBJ1-1; perhaps TRBD1 as D (6 bases). Germline V gene sequence: CDR1 SGHRS, CDR2 YFSETQ. The CDR3 is made up of 15 amino acids. Trimming removed 0 bases from V and 5 bases from J, with 14 bases in between. The CDR3 loop is CASSLEGGGWTEAFF. The CDR3, as DNA: TGCGCCAGCAGCTTGGAAGGGGGTGGTTGGACTGAAGCTTTCTTT.

This clone is large by share. This chain links TRBV6-1 with TRBJ2-3, with no clear D. CDR3 length equals 12 residues. The germline CDR1 and CDR2 sequences are MNHNS and SASEGT. The V end was cut by 2 bases, the J end by 2 bases, with 2 bases between. Here the CDR3 DNA reads TGTGCCAGCAGTGAATACACAGATACGCAGTATTTT. This translates into CASSEYTDTQYF.

V is TRBV16 and J is TRBJ1-4, with a weak D call TRBD1 (5 bases). CDR1 and CDR2 from the germline V gene are KGHSY and FQNENV. There are 16 residues in the CDR3. Trimming shortened V by 4 bases and J by 2 bases, and 14 bases separated the two germline ends. DNA of the CDR3: TGTGCCAGCAGCCTCACGTGGGGCCTGACTAATGAAAAACTGTTTTTT. Amino acids: CASSLTWGLTNEKLFF. Full variable domain (remainder filled in from reference TRBV16 and TRBJ1-4): GEEVAQTPKHLVRGEGQKAKLYCAPIKGHSYVFWYQQVLKNEFKFLISFQNENVFDETGMPKERFSAKCLPNSPCSLEIQATKLEDSAVYFCASSLTWGLTNEKLFFGSGTQLSVL.

V and J are TRBV18 and TRBJ1-1, with D unclear. Germline-derived CDR1 and CDR2 are KGHSH and LQKENI. This CDR3 has 13 residues. Deletions cut 1 base from V and 3 bases from J, with 6 bases between. The CDR3 loop is CASSPREDTEAFF. The CDR3 nucleotides are TGTGCCAGCTCACCACGCGAGGACACTGAAGCTTTCTTT.

The chain recombines TRBV4-2 with TRBJ1-2; TRBD1 is a possible D gene (5 bases). Trimming left V 5 bases short and J 4 bases short, with 20 bases between. The CDR3 is 16 residues long. The germline V gene has CDR1 LGHNA and CDR2 YNFKEQ. The CDR3 coding sequence is TGTGCCAGCAGCTTTACCGACAGCCCCTTTCCCTATGGCTACACCTTC. Protein product: CASSFTDSPFPYGYTF.

This clone was observed a few times. The J gene is TRBJ2-5, the V gene TRBV7-9; D possibly corresponds to TRBD1 (5 bases). V lost 6 bases and J 0 bases, leaving 11 bases between the germline ends. Germline lookup yields CDR1 SEHNR and CDR2 FQNEAQ (reference sequence). The CDR3 runs 14 residues. CDR3 residues: CASRSTEYQETQYF. The CDR3 nucleotides read TGTGCCAGCAGGTCGACAGAGTACCAAGAGACCCAGTACTTC.

The V call is TRBV5-4, the J call TRBJ2-5, with 11 bases fitting TRBD1. The tail of the sequence fits TRBJ2-7 better, so the J call may be wrong. The CDR3 sequence is 15 residues long. Germline V gene lookup returns CDR1 SGHNT and CDR2 YYREEE (reference sequence). The CDR3 reads CASSQGGQGAYEQYF. CDR3 DNA sequence: TGTGCCAGCAGTCAAGGTGGACAGGGGGCGTACGAGCAGTACTTC.